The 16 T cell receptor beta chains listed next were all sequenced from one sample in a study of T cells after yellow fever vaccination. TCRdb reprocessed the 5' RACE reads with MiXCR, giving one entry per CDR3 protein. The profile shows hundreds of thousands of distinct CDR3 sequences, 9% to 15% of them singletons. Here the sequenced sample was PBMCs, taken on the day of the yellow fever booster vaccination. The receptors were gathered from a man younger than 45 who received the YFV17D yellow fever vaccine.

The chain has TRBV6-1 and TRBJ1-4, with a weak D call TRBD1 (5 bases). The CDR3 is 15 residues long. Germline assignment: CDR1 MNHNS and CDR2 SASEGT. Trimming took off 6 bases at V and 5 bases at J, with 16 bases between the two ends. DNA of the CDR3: TGTGCCAGCAGAGGCCAGGGAAAAGGGAATGAAAAACTGTTTTTT. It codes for CASRGQGKGNEKLFF.

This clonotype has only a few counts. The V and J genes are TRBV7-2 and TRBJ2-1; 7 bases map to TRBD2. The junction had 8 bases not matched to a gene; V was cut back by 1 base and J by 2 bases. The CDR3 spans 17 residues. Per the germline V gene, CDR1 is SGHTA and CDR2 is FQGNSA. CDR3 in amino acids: CASSLVGGREAYNEQFF. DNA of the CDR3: TGTGCCAGCAGCTTAGTCGGGGGGAGGGAGGCCTACAATGAGCAGTTCTTC.

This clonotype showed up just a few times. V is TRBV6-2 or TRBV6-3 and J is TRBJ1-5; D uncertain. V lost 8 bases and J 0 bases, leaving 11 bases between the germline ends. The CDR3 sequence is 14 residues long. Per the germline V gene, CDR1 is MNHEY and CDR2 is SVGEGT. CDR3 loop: CASRDNYSNQPQHF. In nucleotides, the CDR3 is TGTGCCAGCCGAGACAATTATAGCAATCAGCCCCAGCATTTT.

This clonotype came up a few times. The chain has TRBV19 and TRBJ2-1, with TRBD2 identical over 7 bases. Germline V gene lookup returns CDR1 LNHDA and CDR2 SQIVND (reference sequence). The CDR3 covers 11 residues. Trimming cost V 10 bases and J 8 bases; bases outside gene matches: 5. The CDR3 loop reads CATLALDEQFF. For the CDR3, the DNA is TGTGCCACACTAGCGTTGGATGAGCAGTTCTTC.

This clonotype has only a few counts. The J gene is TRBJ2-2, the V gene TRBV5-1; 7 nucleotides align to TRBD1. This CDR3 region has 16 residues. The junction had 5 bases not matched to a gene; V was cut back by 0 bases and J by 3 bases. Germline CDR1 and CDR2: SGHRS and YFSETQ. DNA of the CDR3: TGCGCCAGCAGCTTGGGACAGGGAGTTGACACCGGGGAGCTGTTTTTT. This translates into CASSLGQGVDTGELFF.

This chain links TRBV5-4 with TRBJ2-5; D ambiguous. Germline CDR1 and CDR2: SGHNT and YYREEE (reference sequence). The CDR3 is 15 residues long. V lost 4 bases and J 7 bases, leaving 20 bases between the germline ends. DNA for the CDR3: TGTGCCAGCAGCAAGACACTCGACATCGTGGGGACCCAGTACTTC. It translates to CASSKTLDIVGTQYF.

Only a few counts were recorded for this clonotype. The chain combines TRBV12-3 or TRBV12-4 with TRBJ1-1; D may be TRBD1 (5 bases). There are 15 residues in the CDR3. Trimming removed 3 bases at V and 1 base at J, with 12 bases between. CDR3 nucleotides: TGTGCCAGCAGTTTGGTAGAAGGGGCGAACACTGAAGCTTTCTTT. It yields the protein CASSLVEGANTEAFF.

CDR3 protein: CASSLTSGLALTDTQYF. Here the CDR3 DNA reads TGCGCCAGCAGCTTAACGTCGGGACTAGCGCTCACAGATACGCAGTATTTT. The chain combines TRBV5-1 with TRBJ2-3; 10 nucleotides align to TRBD2. After removal of 2 bases from V and 2 bases from J, the junction contained 8 bases not matched to a gene. The CDR3 is made up of 17 amino acids. Germline assignment: CDR1 SGHRS and CDR2 YFSETQ.

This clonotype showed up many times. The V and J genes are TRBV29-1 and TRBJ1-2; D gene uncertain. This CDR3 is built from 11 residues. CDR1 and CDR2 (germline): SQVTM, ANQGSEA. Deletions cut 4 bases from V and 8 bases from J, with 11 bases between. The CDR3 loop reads CSVAGLGGYTF. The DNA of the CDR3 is TGCAGCGTTGCAGGTCTAGGGGGCTACACCTTC. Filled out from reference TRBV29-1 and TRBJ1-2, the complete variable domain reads SAVISQKPSRDICQRGTSLTIQCQVDSQVTMMFWYRQQPGQSLTLIATANQGSEATYESGFVIDKFPISRPNLTFSTLTVSNMSPEDSSIYLCSVAGLGGYTFGSGTRLTVV.

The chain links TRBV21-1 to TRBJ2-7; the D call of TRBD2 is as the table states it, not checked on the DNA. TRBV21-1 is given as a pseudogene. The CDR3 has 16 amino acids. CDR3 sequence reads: CASSKVMTSGYYEQYF. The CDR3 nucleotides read TGTGCCAGCAGCAAAGTGATGACTAGCGGGTACTACGAGCAGTACTTC.

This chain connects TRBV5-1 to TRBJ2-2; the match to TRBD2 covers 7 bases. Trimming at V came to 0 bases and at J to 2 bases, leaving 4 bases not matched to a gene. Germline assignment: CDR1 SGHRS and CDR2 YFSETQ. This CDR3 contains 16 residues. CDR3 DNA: TGCGCCAGCAGCTTGGAGAGCGGGATTAACACCGGGGAGCTGTTTTTT. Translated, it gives CASSLESGINTGELFF.

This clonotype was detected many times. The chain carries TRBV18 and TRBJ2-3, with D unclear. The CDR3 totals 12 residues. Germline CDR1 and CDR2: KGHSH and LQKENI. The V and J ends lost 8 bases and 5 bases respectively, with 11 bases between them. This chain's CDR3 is CASSPIGDTQYF. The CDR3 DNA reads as TGTGCCAGCAGCCCAATAGGAGATACGCAGTATTTT.

CDR3 in DNA: TGCAGTGCTAGAGATCGGGACAGGGAGGGATATAGCAATCAGCCCCAGCATTTT. It encodes CSARDRDREGYSNQPQHF. This rearrangement joins TRBV20-1 to TRBJ1-5, with TRBD1 matching 9 bases. This CDR3 has 18 residues. With 0 bases clipped from V and 0 bases from J, the junction kept 9 bases outside the gene matches. CDR1 and CDR2 (germline): DFQATT, SNEGSKA (reference sequence).

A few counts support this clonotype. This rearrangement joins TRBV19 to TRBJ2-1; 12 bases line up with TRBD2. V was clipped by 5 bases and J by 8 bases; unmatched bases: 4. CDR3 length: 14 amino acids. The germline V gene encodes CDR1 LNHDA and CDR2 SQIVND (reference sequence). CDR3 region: CASSPSGRGYEQFF. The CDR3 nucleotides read TGTGCCAGTAGTCCTAGCGGGAGGGGCTATGAGCAGTTCTTC.

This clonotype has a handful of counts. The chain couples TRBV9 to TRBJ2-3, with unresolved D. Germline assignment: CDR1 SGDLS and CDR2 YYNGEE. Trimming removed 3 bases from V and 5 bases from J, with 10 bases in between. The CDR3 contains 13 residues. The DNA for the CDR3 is TGTGCCAGCAGCGCTGGGTCCCAAGATACGCAGTATTTT. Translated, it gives CASSAGSQDTQYF.

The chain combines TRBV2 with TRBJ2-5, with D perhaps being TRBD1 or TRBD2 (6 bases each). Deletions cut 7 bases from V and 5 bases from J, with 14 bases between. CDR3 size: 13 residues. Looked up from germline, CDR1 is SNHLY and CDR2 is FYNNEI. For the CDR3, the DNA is TGTGCCAGCAAGGGGGGAGTTTGGGAGACCCAGTACTTC. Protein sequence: CASKGGVWETQYF.